This is a list of T cell receptor beta chains from one sample in a study of T cells in Graves' hyperthyroidism and ophthalmopathy. TCRdb processed the multiplex PCR reads anew with MiXCR; each CDR3 protein has one entry. This sample has approximately 330,000 distinct CDR3 sequences, with 15% to 20% found just once. Sequenced sample: blood. These receptors originate from a woman between 50 and 59 years old with Graves' hyperthyroidism. Both conserved end residues are part of each CDR3. D genes are given only for firm matches. Clone size is given for some rows only: seen once, a few or many times, or a class if the clone is expanded.

d_call,clone_size,j_call,v_call,cdr3_nt,cdr3_aa
NA,NA,TRBJ2-2,TRBV14,TGTGCCAGCAGCCAACACCACAACACCGGGGAGCTGTTTTTT,CASSQHHNTGELFF
NA,NA,TRBJ2-7,TRBV5-1,TGCGCCAGCAGCTTGGGAAAGGGATTCGACGAGCAGTACTTC,CASSLGKGFDEQYF
NA,many,TRBJ2-3,TRBV7-9,TGTGCCAGCAGCCCCGCCCTTGGGGATACGCAGTATTTT,CASSPALGDTQYF
NA,many,TRBJ1-2,TRBV27,TGTGCCAGCAGCCTCGGGGGGGAGGTGAATGGCTACACCTTC,CASSLGGEVNGYTF
NA,NA,TRBJ2-2,TRBV7-9,TGTGCCAGCAGCACCATCGGCGGGGAGCTGTTTTTT,CASSTIGGELFF
TRBD2,few,TRBJ2-1,TRBV18,TGTGCCAGCTCACCACCGTCTAGCGGGATATACAATGAGCAGTTCTTC,CASSPPSSGIYNEQFF
NA,many,TRBJ1-5,TRBV20-1,TGCAGTGCTAGAGTCCGGGGATCTCTCCGGGGGGTTAGCAATCAGCCCCAGCATTTT,CSARVRGSLRGVSNQPQHF
TRBD2,many,TRBJ2-7,TRBV20-1,TGCAGTGCTGTCCTCGGGACTAGGGGGGACGAGCAGTACTTC,CSAVLGTRGDEQYF
NA,NA,TRBJ2-3,TRBV20-1,TGCAGTGCTCCCACAGGTCCGGGAGATACGCAGTATTTT,CSAPTGPGDTQYF
NA,NA,TRBJ1-1,TRBV25-1,TGTGCCAGCAGTGCGGACATGGAAGAGACTGAAGCTTTCTTT,CASSADMEETEAFF
TRBD1,few,TRBJ1-5,TRBV18,TGTGCCAGCTCACTTTCCCAGAGACAGGGCTCGAGCAATCAGCCCCAGCATTTT,CASSLSQRQGSSNQPQHF
NA,NA,TRBJ1-2,TRBV6-1,TGTGCCATCAGTGAAGCCCTGGGGGGGCCCACCTTC,CAISEALGGPTF
NA,NA,TRBJ2-7,TRBV2,TGTGCCAGCAGTGAAGAGACCGCGCGCACCTACGAGCAGTACTTC,CASSEETARTYEQYF
NA,many,TRBJ2-1,TRBV12-3/TRBV12-4,TGTGCCAGCATGGTGAGCTCCTACAATGAGCAGTTCTTC,CASMVSSYNEQFF
NA,many,TRBJ2-5,TRBV7-9,TGTGCCAGCAGCTTACATTCGGACGGAGGGAAGACCCAGTACTTC,CASSLHSDGGKTQYF
NA,many,TRBJ2-5,TRBV28,TGTGCCAGCAGTTTATCGGGCAGCCAAGAGACCCAGTACTTC,CASSLSGSQETQYF
NA,few,TRBJ2-2,TRBV18,TGTGCCAGCTCACGAAGACAGAACCAGAACACCGGGGAGCTGTTTTTT,CASSRRQNQNTGELFF
TRBD2,NA,TRBJ2-1,TRBV4-1,TGCGCCAGCAGCCAAGCAGGACTAGCTGACTACAATGAGCAGTTCTTC,CASSQAGLADYNEQFF